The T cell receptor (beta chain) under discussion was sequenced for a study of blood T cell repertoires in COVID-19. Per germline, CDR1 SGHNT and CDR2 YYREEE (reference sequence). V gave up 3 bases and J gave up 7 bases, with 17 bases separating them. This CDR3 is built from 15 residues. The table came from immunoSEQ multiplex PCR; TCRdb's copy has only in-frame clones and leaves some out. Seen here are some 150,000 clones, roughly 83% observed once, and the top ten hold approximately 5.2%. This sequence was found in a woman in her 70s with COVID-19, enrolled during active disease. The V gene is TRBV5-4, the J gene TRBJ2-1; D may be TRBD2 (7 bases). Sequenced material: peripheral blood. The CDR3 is CASSYEGGAGNEQFF. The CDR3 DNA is TGTGCCAGCAGCTACGAGGGGGGGGCCGGAAATGAGCAGTTCTTC.